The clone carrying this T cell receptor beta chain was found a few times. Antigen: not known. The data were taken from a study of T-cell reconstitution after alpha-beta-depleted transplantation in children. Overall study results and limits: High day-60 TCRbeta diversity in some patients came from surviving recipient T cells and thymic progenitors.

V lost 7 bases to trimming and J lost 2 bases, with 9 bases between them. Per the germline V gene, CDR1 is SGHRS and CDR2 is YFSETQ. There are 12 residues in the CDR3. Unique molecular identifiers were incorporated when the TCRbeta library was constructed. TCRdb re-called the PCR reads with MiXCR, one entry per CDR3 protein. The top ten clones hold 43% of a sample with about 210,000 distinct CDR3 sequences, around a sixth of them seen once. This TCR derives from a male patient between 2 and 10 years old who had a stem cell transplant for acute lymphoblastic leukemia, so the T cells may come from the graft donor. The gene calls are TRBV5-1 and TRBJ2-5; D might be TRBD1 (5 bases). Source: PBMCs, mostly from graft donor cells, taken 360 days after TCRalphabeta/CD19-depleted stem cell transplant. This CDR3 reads CASSRQQETQYF. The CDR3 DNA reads TGCGCCAGCTCACGACAGCAAGAGACCCAGTACTTC.